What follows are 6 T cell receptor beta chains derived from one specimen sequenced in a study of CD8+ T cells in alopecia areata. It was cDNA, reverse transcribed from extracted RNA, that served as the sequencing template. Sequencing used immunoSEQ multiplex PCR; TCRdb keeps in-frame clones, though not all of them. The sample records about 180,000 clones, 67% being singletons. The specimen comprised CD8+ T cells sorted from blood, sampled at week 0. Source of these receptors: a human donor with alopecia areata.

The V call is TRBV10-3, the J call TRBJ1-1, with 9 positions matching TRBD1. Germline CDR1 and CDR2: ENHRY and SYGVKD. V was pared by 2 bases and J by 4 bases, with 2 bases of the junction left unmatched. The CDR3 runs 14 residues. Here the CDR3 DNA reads TGTGCCATCAGTGAGGGACAGGGGAGCACTGAAGCTTTCTTT. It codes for CAISEGQGSTEAFF.

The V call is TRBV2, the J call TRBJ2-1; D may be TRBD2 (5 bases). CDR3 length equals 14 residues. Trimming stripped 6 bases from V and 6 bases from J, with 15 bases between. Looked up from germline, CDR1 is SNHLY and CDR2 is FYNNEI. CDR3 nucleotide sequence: TGTGCCAGCAGACTAGGCATATCACCCAATGAGCAGTTCTTC. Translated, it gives CASRLGISPNEQFF.

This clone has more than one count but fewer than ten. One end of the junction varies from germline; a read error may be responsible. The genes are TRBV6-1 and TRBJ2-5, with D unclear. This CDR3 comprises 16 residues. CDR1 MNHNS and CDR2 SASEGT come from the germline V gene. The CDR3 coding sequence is TGTGCCAGCAGTCAAGCAAAAGAGCGTTACCAAGAGACCCAGTACTTC. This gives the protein CASSQAKERYQETQYF.

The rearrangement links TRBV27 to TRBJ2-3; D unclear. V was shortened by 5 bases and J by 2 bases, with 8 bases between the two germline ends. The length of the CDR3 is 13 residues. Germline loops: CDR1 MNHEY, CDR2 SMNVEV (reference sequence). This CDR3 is CASSILPTDTQYF. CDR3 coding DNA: TGTGCCAGCAGTATCCTCCCCACAGATACGCAGTATTTT.

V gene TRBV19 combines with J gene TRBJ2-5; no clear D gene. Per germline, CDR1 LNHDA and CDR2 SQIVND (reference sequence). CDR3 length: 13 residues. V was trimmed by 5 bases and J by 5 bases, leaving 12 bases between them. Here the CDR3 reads CASSLSGIETQYF. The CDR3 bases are TGTGCCAGTAGTCTGTCCGGAATCGAGACCCAGTACTTC.

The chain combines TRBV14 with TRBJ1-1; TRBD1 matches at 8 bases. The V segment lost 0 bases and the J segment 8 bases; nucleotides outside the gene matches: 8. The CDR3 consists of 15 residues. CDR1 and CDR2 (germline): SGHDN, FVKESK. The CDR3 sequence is CASSQDRQGAREAFF. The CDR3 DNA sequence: TGTGCCAGCAGCCAAGATCGCCAGGGGGCCCGCGAAGCTTTCTTT.